These 18 T cell receptor beta chains share one sample of origin, sequenced in a study of blood T cell repertoires in COVID-19. TCRdb's copy holds only in-frame clones and misses some; the assay was immunoSEQ multiplex PCR. The sample lists about 180,000 clones; around 87% were seen once. The sequenced sample consisted of peripheral blood. The receptors here all came from a man between 40 and 49 years old with active or convalescent COVID-19.

The chain couples TRBV5-6 to TRBJ1-2; D might be TRBD1 (5 bases). With 6 bases removed from V and 4 bases from J, the gap between germline ends came to 25 bases. CDR1 SGHDT and CDR2 YYEEEE come from the germline V gene. This CDR3 is built from 17 residues. CDR3 sequence (DNA): TGTGCCAGCAACCACGACCGCCAGGGAGGGCTAGGCTATGGCTACACCTTC. Residues: CASNHDRQGGLGYGYTF.

This clone was seen ten or more times. The genes are TRBV11-2 and TRBJ2-1; D is possibly TRBD2 (6 bases). The V gene lost 2 bases and the J gene lost 4 bases, with 15 bases spanning the gap. Germline V gene sequence: CDR1 SGHAT, CDR2 FQNNGV. The CDR3 spans 16 residues. This CDR3 reads CASSLRPDYIYNEQFF. CDR3 in DNA: TGTGCCAGCAGCTTACGGCCGGACTACATTTACAATGAGCAGTTCTTC.

The chain has TRBV7-2 and TRBJ1-2; 7 bases fit TRBD1. This CDR3 region has 16 residues. V lost 5 bases and J lost 7; bases outside the gene matches: 16. Per germline, CDR1 SGHTA and CDR2 FQGNSA. CDR3 region: CASSLTYVDRDSGYTF. Written as DNA, the CDR3 is TGTGCCAGCAGCCTCACCTACGTCGACAGGGACTCTGGCTACACCTTC.

V gene TRBV6-2 or TRBV6-3 combines with J gene TRBJ2-2; 7 bases align to TRBD1. CDR1 MNHEY and CDR2 SVGEGT come from the germline V gene. This CDR3 contains 14 residues. Germline trimming cut 5 bases from V and 3 bases from J; bases unmatched to any gene: 3. The CDR3 DNA reads TGTGCCAGCAGTGCTCAGGGGGACACCGGGGAGCTGTTTTTT. It encodes CASSAQGDTGELFF.

The V gene is TRBV6-5, the J gene TRBJ2-2; 9 bases line up with TRBD2. CDR1 is MNHEY and CDR2 is SVGAGI in the germline V gene. This CDR3 is built from 13 residues. Trimming at V came to 6 bases and at J to 4 bases, leaving 0 bases not matched to a gene. DNA of the CDR3: TGTGCCAGCAGAGCGGGGGGCACCGGGGAGCTGTTTTTT. Amino acid sequence: CASRAGGTGELFF.

The rearrangement joins TRBV5-4 to TRBJ1-1; 10 nucleotides agree with TRBD1. The CDR3 has 11 residues. CDR1 is SGHNT, CDR2 YYREEE, per germline (reference sequence). J gave up 7 bases and V 7 bases, and 1 base lay outside the gene matches. CDR3 in DNA: TGTGCCAGCGGGACAGGGGATGAAGCTTTCTTT. The encoded protein is CASGTGDEAFF.

The chain is built from TRBV5-4 and TRBJ2-3; the match to TRBD1 covers 7 bases. V was pared by 2 bases and J by 2 bases, with 8 bases of the junction left unmatched. CDR3 size: 16 residues. CDR1 and CDR2 from the germline V gene are SGHNT and YYREEE (reference sequence). CDR3 loop: CASSFRAGGHTDTQYF. CDR3 coding DNA: TGTGCCAGCAGCTTCCGGGCAGGGGGACACACAGATACGCAGTATTTT.

The J gene is TRBJ2-5, the V gene TRBV6-5; TRBD2 agrees at 8 bases. The CDR3 totals 16 residues. J gave up 1 base and V 0 bases, and 4 bases lay outside the gene matches. The germline V gene encodes CDR1 MNHEY and CDR2 SVGAGI. The CDR3 reads CASSYSAGGPQETQYF. DNA of the CDR3: TGTGCCAGCAGTTACTCGGCGGGGGGCCCCCAAGAGACCCAGTACTTC.

V usage is TRBV25-1 and J usage is TRBJ1-4; 7 bases are a match to TRBD1. Germline values: CDR1 MGHDK, CDR2 SYGVNS. The trim removed 3 bases at V and 7 bases at J, leaving 11 bases unmatched. The length of the CDR3 is 16 residues. The CDR3 region is CASSESRGLGGEKLFF. CDR3 in DNA: TGTGCCAGCAGTGAGTCAAGGGGGCTGGGTGGTGAAAAACTGTTTTTT.

CDR3 protein: CASSSDRGLGNTEAFF. CDR3 bases: TGTGCCAGCAGTAGCGACAGGGGGCTCGGGAACACTGAAGCTTTCTTT. The chain has TRBV28 and TRBJ1-1; 10 bases align to TRBD1. CDR3 length equals 16 residues. Germline CDR1 reads MDHEN; CDR2 reads SYDVKM. With V trimmed by 5 bases and J by 1 base, 7 bases remained unmatched.

This clone occurred once. V and J are TRBV11-2 and TRBJ1-3; no definite D call. The CDR3 has 16 amino acids. Per the germline V gene, CDR1 is SGHAT and CDR2 is FQNNGV. V was cut by 8 bases and J by 0 bases, with 17 bases left in between. CDR3 sequence reads: CASRSLPGGSGNTIYF. The DNA for the CDR3 is TGTGCCAGCCGTAGCCTCCCGGGAGGCTCTGGAAACACCATATATTTT.

This chain connects TRBV7-9 to TRBJ1-4; D gene uncertain. Germline V gives CDR1 SEHNR, CDR2 FQNEAQ (reference sequence). The V gene lost 3 bases and the J gene lost 4 bases, with 12 bases spanning the gap. The CDR3 spans 15 residues. The DNA for the CDR3 is TGTGCCAGCAGCTTGATTCGGGGTGGTAATGAAAAACTGTTTTTT. Its protein product is CASSLIRGGNEKLFF. Full variable domain (missing parts from reference TRBV7-9 and TRBJ1-4): DTGVSQNPRHKITKRGQNVTFRCDPISEHNRLYWYRQTLGQGPEFLTYFQNEAQLEKSRLLSDRFSAERPKGSFSTLEIQRTEQGDSAMYLCASSLIRGGNEKLFFGSGTQLSVL.

The rearrangement links TRBV6-5 to TRBJ1-6; D ambiguous. This CDR3 is 14 amino acids long. In germline, CDR1 is MNHEY, CDR2 SVGAGI. Trimming removed 2 bases from V and 5 bases from J, with 7 bases in between. The CDR3 spells CASSYGQNNSPLHF. DNA of the CDR3: TGTGCCAGCAGTTACGGGCAAAATAATTCACCCCTCCACTTT.

V and J are TRBV7-3 and TRBJ1-6; 10 bases are shared with TRBD1. CDR1 and CDR2 from the germline V gene are SGHTA and FQGTGA. V gave up 5 bases and J gave up 9 bases; unmatched junction bases: 4. There are 14 residues in the CDR3. CDR3 sequence: CASSTTGGGSPLHF. DNA for the CDR3: TGTGCCAGCAGCACGACAGGGGGCGGTTCACCCCTCCACTTT.

V and J are TRBV18 and TRBJ1-6; no reliable D call. Trimming stripped 3 bases from V and 7 bases from J, with 7 bases between. Germline-derived CDR1 and CDR2 are KGHSH and LQKENI. CDR3 size: 13 residues. Written as DNA, the CDR3 is TGTGCCAGCTCACCCGGGGAAAATTCACCCCTCCACTTT. Amino acid sequence: CASSPGENSPLHF.

J is TRBJ1-1 and V is TRBV12-3 or TRBV12-4, with no clear D. The CDR3 is made up of 11 amino acids. V was pared by 6 bases and J by 8 bases, with 10 bases between. CDR3 DNA sequence: TGTGCCAGCAGCATAGACTCCGAAGCTTTCTTT. It encodes CASSIDSEAFF.

The chain has TRBV5-8 and TRBJ2-3, with D perhaps matching TRBD1 (6 bases). Germline V CDR1 and CDR2: SGHTS, YDEGEE. This CDR3 is built from 16 residues. V was shortened by 0 bases and J by 2 bases, with 13 bases between the two germline ends. The CDR3 protein is CASSLGDTGNTDTQYF. CDR3 sequence (DNA): TGTGCCAGCAGCTTGGGAGACACAGGGAACACAGATACGCAGTATTTT.

V is TRBV18 and J is TRBJ1-1, with D possibly being TRBD1 (6 bases). Trimming left V 8 bases short and J 1 base short, with 14 bases between. Germline V gene lookup returns CDR1 KGHSH and CDR2 LQKENI. This CDR3 has 14 amino acids. In nucleotides, the CDR3 is TGTGCCAGCACCCCCTCGACAGGGAACACTGAAGCTTTCTTT. Translated, it gives CASTPSTGNTEAFF.